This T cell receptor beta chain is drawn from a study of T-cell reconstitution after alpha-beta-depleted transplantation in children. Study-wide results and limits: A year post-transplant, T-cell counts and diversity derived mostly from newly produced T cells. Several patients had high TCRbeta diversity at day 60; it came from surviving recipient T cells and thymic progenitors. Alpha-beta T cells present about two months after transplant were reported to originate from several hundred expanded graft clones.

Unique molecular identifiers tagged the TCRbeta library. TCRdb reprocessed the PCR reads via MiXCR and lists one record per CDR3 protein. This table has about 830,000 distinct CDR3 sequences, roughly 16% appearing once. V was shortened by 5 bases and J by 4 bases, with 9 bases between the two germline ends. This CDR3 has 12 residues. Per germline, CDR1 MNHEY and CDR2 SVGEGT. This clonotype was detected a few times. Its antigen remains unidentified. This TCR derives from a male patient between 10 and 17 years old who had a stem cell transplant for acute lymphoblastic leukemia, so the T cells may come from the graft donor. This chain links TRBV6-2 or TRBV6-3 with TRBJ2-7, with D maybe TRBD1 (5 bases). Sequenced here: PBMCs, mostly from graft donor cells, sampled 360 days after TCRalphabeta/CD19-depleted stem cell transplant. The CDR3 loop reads CASSNRIYEQYF. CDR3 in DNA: TGTGCCAGCAGTAACAGGATTTACGAGCAGTACTTC.